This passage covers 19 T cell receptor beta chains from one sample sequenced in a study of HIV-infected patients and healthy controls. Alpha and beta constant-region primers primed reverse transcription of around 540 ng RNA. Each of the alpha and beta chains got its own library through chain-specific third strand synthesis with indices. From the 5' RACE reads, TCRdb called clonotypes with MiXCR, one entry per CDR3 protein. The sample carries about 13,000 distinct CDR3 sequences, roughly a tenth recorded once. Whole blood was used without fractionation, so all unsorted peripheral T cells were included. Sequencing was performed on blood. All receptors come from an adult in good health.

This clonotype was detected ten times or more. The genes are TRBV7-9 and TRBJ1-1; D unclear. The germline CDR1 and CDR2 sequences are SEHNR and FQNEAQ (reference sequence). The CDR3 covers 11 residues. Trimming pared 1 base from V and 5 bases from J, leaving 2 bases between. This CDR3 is CASSLGTEAFF. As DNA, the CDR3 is TGTGCCAGCAGCTTAGGGACTGAAGCTTTCTTT.

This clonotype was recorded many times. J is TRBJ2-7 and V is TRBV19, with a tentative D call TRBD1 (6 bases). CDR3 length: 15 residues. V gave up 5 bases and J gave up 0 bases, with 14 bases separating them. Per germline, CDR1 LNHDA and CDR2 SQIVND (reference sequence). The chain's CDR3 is CASSSGRDNSYEQYF. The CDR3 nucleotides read TGTGCCAGTAGTTCAGGACGGGACAACTCCTACGAGCAGTACTTC.

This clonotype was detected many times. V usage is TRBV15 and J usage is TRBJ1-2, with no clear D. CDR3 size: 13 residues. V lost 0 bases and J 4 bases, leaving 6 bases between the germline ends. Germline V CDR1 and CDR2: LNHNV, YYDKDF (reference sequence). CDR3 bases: TGTGCCACCAGCAGAGATAGAACCTATGGCTACACCTTC. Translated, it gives CATSRDRTYGYTF.

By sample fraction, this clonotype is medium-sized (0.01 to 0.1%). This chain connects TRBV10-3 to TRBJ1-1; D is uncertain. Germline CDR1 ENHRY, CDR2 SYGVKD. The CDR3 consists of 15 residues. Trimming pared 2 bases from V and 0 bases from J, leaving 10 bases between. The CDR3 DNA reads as TGTGCCATCAGTGAGCCAGGAGGCGTGAACACTGAAGCTTTCTTT. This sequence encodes CAISEPGGVNTEAFF.

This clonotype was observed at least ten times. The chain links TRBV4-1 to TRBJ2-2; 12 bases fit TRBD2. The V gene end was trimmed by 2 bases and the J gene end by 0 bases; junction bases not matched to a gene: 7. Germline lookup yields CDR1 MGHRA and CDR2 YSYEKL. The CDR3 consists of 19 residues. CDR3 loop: CASSQRVTSGSPNTGELFF. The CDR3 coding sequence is TGCGCCAGCAGCCAAAGGGTGACTAGCGGGAGTCCGAACACCGGGGAGCTGTTTTTT.

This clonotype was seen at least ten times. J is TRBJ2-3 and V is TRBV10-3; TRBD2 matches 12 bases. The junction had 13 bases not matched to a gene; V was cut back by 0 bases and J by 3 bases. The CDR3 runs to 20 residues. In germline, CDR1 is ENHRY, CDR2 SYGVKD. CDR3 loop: CAISESFQTAGTSGTDTQYF. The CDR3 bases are TGTGCCATCAGTGAGTCTTTTCAGACAGCCGGGACTAGCGGGACAGATACGCAGTATTTT.

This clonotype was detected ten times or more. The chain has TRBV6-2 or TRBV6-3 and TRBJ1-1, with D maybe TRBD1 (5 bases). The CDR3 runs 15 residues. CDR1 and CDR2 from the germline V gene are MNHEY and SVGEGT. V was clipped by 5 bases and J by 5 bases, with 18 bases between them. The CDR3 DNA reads TGTGCCAGCAGTAATAGGGGCCTACTACGAACTGAAGCTTTCTTT. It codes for CASSNRGLLRTEAFF.

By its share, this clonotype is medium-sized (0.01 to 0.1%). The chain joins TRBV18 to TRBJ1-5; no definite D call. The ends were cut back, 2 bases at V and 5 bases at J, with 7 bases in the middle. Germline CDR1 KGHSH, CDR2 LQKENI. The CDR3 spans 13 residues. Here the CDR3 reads CASSPGLDQPQHF. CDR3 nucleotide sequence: TGTGCCAGCTCACCAGGGCTGGATCAGCCCCAGCATTTT.

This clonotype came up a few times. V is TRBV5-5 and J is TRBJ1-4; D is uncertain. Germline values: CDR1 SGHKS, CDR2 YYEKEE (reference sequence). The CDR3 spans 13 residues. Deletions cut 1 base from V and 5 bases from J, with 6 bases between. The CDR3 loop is CASSLRVNEKLFF. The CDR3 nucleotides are TGTGCCAGCAGCTTGCGTGTAAATGAAAAACTGTTTTTT.

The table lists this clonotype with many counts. The CDR3 here is CASSLTSVAGYEQYF. The CDR3 DNA follows: TGTGCCAGCAGCTTGACTTCGGTGGCGGGCTACGAGCAGTACTTC. The chain uses TRBV7-2 and TRBJ2-7, with D possibly TRBD2 on 5 matching bases. There are 15 residues in the CDR3. V was trimmed by 3 bases and J by 3 bases, leaving 15 bases between them. Germline CDR1 is SGHTA and CDR2 is FQGNSA.

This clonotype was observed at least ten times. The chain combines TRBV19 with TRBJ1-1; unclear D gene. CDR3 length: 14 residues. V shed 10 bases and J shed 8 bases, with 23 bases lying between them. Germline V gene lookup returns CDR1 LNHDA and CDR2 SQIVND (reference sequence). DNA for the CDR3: TGTGCCACCACAACTGTCGGACCCGGGTCCGAAGCTTTCTTT. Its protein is CATTTVGPGSEAFF.

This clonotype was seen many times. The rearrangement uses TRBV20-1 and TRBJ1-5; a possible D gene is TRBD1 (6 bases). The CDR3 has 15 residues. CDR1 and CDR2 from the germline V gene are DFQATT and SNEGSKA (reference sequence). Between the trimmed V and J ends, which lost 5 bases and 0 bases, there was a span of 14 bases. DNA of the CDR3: TGCAGTGCTCTCGGGACAACGAATAGCAATCAGCCCCAGCATTTT. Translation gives CSALGTTNSNQPQHF.

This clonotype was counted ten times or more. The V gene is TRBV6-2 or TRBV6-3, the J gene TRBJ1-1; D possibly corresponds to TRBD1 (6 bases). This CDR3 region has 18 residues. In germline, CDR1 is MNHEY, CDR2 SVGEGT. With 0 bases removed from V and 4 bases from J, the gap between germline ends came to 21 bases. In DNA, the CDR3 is TGTGCCAGCAGTTACTCCTCCTTAGGATCGGGGGACACCACTGAAGCTTTCTTT. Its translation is CASSYSSLGSGDTTEAFF.

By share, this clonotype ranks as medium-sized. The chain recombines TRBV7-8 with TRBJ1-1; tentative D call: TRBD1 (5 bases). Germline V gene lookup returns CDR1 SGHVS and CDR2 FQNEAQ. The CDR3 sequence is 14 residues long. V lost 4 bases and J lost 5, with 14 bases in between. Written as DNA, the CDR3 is TGTGCCAGCAGCTCAACTGAGGGGAGGACTGAAGCTTTCTTT. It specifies CASSSTEGRTEAFF.

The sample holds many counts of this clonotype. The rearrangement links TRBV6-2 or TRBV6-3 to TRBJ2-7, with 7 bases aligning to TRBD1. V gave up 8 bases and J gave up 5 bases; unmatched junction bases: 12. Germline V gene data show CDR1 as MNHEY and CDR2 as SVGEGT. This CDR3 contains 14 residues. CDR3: CASQETGSSDEQYF. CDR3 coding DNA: TGTGCCAGCCAGGAGACAGGGTCATCTGACGAGCAGTACTTC.

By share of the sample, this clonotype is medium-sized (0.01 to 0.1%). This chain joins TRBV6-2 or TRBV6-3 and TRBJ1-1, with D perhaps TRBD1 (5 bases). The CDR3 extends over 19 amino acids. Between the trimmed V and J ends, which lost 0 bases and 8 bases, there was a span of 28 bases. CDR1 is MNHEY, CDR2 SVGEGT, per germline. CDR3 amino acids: CASSYSGLSSGTSLGEAFF. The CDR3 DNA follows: TGTGCCAGCAGTTACTCCGGTTTGTCGTCAGGGACCTCGCTGGGGGAAGCTTTCTTT.

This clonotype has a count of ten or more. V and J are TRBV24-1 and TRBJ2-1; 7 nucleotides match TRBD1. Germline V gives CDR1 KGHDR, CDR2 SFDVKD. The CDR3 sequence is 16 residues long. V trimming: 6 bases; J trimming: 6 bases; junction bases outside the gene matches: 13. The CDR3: CATSSRRLTGSNEQFF. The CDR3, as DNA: TGTGCCACCAGTTCCCGCCGGTTGACAGGGTCCAATGAGCAGTTCTTC.

The CDR3 nucleotides read TGTGCCAGCAGCAAAGGTCACAGGGGGGCAACTAATGAAAAACTGTTTTTT. Protein: CASSKGHRGATNEKLFF. The chain employs TRBV21-1 and TRBJ1-4; the table's D call TRBD1 went unverified against the DNA. TRBV21-1 is an annotated pseudogene. This CDR3 region has 17 residues.

The CDR3 coding sequence is TGTGCCAGCTCACCACTCAGGAAGGAGGAAAAACTGTTTTTT. Encoded protein: CASSPLRKEEKLFF. This rearrangement joins TRBV18 to TRBJ1-4; D unresolved. The germline V gene encodes CDR1 KGHSH and CDR2 LQKENI. V gave up 1 base and J gave up 8 bases, with 11 bases separating them. The CDR3 totals 14 residues.